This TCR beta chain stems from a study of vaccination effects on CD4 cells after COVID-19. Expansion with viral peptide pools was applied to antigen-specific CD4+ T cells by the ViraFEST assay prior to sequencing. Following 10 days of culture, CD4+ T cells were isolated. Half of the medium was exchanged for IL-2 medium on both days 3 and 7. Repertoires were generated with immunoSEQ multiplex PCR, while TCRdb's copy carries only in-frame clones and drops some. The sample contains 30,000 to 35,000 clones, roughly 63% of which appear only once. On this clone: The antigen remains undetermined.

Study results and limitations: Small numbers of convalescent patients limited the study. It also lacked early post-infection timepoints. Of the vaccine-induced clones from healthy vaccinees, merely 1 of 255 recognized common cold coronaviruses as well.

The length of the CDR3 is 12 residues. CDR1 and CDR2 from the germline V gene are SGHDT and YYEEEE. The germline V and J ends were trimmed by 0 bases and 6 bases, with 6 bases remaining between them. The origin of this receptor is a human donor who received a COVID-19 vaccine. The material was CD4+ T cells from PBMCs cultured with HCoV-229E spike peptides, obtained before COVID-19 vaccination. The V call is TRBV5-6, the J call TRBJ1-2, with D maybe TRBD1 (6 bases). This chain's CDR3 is CASSLAGDGYTF. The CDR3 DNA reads TGTGCCAGCAGCTTGGCAGGGGATGGCTACACCTTC.